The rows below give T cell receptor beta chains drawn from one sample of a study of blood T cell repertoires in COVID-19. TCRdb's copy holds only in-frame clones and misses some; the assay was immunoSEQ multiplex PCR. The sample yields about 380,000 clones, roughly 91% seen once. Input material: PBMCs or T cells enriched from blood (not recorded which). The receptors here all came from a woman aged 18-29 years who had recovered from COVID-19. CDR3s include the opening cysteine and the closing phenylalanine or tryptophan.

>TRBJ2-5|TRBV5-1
CASSSDTSLAGGPQETQYF
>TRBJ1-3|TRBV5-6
CASSLTGVSGNTIYF
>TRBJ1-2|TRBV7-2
CASSLANTNYGYTF
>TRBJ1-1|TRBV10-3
CAILRTGGLDTEAFF
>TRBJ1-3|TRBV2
CASSPWLSGNTIYF
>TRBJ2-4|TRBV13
CASSLGSTSGVKNIQYF
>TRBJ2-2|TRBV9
CASSVEGLAGKNTGELFF
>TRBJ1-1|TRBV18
CASSQDRNTEAFF
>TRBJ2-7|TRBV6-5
CASGSRDRAYEQYF
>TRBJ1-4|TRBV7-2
CASSQYRVANEKLFF
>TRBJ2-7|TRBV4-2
CASSQERTGTIVYF
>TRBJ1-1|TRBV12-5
CASGLVLSQGRTEAFF
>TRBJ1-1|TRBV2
CASSTGYTEAFF
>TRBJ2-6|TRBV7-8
CASSSQQVSHSGANVLTF
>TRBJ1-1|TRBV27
CASSTGLGAEAFF
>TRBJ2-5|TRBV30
CAWSVGSGGQETQYF
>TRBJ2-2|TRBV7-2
CASAGTGELFF
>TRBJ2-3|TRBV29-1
CSVDSGGSGADTQYF
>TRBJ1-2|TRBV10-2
CASSESTRWKSLYGYTF
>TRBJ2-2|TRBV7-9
CASSATGGGTGELFF
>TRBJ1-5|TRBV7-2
CASSRGVGQPQHF
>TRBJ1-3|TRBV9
CASSVEAGASGNTIYF
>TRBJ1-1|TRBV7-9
CASSLGAGTEAFF
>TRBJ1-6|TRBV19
CASSIGTGSPLHF